This T cell receptor (beta chain) was observed in a study of T cell responses to AZD1222 COVID-19 vaccine. V was shortened by 1 base and J by 2 bases, with 10 bases between the two germline ends. CDR1 and CDR2 (germline): SGHKS, YYEKEE (reference sequence). The CDR3 length is 14 residues. Repertoires were generated with immunoSEQ multiplex PCR, while TCRdb's copy carries only in-frame clones and drops some. This table holds 150,000 to 250,000 clones, about 93% found once. The sample was peripheral blood, taken 28 days after the second AZD1222 dose. V is TRBV5-5 and J is TRBJ2-7, with D perhaps given as TRBD1 or TRBD2 (6 bases each). This sequence was found in an adult who received the AZD1222 COVID-19 vaccine. CDR3 in DNA: TGTGCCAGCAGCTTGACTGGGGGGCCCTACGAGCAGTACTTC. Translation: CASSLTGGPYEQYF.